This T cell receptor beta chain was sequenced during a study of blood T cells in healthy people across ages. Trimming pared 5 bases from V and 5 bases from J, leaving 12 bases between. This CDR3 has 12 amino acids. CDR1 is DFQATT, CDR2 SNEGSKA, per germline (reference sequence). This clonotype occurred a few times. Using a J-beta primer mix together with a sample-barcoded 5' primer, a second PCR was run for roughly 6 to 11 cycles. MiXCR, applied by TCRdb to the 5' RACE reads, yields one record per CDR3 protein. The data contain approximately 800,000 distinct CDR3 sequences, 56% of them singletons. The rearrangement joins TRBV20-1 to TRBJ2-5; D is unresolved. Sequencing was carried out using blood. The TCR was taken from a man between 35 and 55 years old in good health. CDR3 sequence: CSAESQRETQYF. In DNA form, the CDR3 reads TGCAGTGCTGAATCCCAACGGGAGACCCAGTACTTC.